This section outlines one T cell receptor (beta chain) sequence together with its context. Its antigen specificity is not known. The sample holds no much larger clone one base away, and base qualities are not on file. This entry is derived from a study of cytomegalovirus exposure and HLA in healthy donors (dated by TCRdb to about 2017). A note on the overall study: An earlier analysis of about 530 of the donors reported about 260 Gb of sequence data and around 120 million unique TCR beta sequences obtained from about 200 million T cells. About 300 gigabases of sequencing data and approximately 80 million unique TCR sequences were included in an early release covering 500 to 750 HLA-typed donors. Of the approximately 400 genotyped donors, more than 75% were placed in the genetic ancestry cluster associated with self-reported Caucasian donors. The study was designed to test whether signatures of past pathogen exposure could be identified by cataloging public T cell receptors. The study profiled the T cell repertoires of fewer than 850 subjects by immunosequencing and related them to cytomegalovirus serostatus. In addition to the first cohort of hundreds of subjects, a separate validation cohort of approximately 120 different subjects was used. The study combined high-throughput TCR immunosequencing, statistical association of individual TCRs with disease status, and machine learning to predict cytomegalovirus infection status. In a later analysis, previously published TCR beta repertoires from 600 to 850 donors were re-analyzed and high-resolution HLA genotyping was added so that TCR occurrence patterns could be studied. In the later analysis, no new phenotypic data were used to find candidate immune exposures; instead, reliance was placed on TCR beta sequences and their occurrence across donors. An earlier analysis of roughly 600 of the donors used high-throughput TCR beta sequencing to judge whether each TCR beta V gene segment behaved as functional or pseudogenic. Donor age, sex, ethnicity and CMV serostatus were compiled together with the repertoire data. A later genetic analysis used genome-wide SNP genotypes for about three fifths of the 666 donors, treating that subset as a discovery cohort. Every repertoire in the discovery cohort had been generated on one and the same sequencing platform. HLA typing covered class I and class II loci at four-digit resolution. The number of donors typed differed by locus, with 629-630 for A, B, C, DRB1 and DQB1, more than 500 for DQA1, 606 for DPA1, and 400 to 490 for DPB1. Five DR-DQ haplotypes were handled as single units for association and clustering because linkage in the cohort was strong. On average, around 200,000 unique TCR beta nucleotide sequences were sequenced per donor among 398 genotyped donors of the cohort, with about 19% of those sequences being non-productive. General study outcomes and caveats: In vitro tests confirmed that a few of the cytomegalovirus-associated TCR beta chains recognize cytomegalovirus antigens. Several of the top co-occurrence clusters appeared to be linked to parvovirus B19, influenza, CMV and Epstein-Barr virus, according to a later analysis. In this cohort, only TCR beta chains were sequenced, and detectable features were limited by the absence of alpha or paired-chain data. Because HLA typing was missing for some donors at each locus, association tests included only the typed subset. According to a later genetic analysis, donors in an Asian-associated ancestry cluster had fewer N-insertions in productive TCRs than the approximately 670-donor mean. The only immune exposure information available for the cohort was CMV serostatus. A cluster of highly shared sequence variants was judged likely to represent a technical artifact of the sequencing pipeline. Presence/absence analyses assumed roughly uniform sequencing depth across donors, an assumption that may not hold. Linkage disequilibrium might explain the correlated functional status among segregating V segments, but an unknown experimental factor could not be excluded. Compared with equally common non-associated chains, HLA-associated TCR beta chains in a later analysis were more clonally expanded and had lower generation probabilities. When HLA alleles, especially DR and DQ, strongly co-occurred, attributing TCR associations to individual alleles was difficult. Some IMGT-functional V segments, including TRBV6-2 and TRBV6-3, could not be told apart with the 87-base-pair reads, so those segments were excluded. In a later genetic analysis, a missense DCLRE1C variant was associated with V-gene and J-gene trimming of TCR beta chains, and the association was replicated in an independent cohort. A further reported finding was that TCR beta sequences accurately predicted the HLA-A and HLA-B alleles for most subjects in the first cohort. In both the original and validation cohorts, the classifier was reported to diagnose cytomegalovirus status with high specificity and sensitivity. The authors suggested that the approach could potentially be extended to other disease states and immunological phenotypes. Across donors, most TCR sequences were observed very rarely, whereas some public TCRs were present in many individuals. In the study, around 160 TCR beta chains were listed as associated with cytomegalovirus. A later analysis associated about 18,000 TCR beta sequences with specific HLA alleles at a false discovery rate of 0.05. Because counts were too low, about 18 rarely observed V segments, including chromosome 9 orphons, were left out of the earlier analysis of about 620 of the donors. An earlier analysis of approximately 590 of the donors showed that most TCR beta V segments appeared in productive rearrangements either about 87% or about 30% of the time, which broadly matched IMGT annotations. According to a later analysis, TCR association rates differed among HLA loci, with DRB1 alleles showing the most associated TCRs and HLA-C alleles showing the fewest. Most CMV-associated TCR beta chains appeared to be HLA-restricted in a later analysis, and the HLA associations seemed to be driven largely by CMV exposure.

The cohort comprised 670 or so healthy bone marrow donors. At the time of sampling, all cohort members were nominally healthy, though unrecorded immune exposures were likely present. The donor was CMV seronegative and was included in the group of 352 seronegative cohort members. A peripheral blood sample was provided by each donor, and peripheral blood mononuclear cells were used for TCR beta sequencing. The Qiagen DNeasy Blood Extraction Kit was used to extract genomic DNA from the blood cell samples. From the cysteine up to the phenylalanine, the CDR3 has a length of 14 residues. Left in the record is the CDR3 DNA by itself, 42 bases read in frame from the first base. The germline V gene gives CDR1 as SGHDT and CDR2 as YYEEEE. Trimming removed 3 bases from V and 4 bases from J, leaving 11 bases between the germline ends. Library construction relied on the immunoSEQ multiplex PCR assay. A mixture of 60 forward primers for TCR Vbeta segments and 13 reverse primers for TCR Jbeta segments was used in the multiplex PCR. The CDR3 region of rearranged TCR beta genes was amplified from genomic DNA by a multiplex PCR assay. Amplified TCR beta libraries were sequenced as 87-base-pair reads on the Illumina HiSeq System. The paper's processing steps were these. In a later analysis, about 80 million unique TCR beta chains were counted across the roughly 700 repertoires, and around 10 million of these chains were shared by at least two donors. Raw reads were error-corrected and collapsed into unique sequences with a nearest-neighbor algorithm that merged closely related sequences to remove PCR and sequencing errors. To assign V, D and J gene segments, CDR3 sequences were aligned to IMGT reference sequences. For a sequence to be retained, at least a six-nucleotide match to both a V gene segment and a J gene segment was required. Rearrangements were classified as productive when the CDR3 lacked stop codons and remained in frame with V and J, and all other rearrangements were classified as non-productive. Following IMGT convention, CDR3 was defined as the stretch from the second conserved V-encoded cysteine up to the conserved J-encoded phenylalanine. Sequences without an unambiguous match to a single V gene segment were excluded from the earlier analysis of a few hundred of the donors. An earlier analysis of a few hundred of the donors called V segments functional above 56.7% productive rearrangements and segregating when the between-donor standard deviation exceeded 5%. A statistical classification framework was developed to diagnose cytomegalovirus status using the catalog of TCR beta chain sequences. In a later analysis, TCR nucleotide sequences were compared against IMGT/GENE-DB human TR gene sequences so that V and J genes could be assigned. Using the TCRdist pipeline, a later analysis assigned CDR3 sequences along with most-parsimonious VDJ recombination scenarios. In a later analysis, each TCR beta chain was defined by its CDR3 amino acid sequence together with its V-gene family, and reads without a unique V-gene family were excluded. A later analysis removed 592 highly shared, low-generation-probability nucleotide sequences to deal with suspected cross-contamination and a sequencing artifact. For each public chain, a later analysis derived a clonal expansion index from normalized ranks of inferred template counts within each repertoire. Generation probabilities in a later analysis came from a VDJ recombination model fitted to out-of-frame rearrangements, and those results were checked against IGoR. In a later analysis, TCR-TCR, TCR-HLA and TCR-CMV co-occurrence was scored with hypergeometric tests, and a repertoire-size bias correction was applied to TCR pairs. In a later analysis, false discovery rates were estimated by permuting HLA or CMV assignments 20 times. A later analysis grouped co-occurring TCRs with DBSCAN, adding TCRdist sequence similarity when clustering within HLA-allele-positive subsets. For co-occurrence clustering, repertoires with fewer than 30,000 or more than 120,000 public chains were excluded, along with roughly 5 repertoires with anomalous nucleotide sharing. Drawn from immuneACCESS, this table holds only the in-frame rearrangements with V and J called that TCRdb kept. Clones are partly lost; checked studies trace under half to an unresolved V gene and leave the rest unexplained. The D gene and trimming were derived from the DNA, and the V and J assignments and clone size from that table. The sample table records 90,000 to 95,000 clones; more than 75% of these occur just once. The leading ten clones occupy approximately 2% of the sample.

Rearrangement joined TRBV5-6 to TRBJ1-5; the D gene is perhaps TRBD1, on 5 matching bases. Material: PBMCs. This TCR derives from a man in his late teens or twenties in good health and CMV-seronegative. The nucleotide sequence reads TGTGCCAGCAGCTCGCGACAGTTAAATCAGCCCCAGCATTTT. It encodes CASSSRQLNQPQHF.